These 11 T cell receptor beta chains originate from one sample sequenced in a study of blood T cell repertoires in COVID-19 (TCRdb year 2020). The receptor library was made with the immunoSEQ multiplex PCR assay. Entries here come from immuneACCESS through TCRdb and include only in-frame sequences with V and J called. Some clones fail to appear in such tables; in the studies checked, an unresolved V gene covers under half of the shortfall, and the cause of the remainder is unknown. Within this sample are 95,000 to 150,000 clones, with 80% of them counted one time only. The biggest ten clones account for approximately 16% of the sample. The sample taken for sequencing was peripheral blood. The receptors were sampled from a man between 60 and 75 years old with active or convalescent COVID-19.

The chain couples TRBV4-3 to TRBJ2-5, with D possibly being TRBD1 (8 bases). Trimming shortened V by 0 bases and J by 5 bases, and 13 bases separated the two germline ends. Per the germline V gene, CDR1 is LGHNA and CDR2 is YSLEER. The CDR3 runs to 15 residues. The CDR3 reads CASSQDGQGGETQYF. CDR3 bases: TGCGCCAGCAGCCAAGATGGACAGGGAGGGGAGACCCAGTACTTC.

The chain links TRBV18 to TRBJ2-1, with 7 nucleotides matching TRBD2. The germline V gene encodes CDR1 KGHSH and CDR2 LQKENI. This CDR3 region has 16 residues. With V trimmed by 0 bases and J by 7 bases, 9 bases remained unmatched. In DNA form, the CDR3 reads TGTGCCAGCTCACCACCAACGGGAGGCCCGGGGAATGAGCAGTTCTTC. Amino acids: CASSPPTGGPGNEQFF.

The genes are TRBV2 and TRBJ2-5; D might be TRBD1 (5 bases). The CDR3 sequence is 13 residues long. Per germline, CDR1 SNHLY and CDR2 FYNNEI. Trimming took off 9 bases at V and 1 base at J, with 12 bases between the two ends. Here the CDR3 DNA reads TGTGCCAGTCAACTACAGGTCCAAGAGACCCAGTACTTC. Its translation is CASQLQVQETQYF.

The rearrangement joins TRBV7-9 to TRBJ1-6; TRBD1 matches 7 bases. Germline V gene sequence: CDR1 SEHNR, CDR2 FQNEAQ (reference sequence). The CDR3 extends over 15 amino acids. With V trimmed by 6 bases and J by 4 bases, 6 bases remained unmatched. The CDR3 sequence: CASRETGSYNSPLHF. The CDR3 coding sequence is TGTGCCAGCAGAGAGACAGGGAGTTATAATTCACCCCTCCACTTT.

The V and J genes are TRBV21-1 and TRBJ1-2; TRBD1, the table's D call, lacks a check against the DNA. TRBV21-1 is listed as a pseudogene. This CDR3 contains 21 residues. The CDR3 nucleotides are TGTGCCAGCAGCAAATTAAGGGTCATCAGGGGACGCGGGTTATATAATAATGGCTACACCTTC. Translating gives CASSKLRVIRGRGLYNNGYTF.

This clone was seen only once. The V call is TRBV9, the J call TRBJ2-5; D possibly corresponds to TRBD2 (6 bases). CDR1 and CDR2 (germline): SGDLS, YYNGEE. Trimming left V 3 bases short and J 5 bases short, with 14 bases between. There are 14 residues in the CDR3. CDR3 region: CASSAFPSAETQYF. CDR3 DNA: TGTGCCAGCAGCGCCTTTCCTAGCGCCGAGACCCAGTACTTC.

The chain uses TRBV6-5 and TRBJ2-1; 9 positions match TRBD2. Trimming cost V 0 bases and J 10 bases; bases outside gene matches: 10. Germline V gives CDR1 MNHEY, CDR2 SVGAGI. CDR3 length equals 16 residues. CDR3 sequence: CASSYSIAGDLGEQFF. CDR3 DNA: TGTGCCAGCAGTTACTCCATAGCGGGGGACCTCGGGGAGCAGTTCTTC.

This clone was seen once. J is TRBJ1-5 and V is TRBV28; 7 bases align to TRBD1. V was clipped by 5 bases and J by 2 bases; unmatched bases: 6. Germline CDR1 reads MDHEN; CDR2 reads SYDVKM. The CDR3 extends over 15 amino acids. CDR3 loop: CASSRDRAGNQPQHF. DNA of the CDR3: TGTGCCAGCAGTCGCGACAGGGCGGGCAATCAGCCCCAGCATTTT.

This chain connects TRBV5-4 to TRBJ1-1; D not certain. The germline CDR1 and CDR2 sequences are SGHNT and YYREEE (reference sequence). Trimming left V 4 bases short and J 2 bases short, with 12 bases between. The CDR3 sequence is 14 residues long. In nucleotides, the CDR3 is TGTGCCAGCAGCGCACAGCAACATAACACTGAAGCTTTCTTT. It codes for CASSAQQHNTEAFF.

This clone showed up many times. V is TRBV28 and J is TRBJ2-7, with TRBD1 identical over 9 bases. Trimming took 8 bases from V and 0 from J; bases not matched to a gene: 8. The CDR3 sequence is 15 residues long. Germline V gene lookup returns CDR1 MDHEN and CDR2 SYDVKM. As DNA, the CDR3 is TGTGCCAGCTGCCCCGGGACAGGGTCCTCCTACGAGCAGTACTTC. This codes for CASCPGTGSSYEQYF.

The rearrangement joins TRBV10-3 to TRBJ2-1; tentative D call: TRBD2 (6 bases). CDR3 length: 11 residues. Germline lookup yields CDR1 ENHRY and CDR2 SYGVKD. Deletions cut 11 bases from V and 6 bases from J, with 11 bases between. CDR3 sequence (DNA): TGTGCCGCGGGACTGGGCAATGAGCAGTTCTTC. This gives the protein CAAGLGNEQFF.